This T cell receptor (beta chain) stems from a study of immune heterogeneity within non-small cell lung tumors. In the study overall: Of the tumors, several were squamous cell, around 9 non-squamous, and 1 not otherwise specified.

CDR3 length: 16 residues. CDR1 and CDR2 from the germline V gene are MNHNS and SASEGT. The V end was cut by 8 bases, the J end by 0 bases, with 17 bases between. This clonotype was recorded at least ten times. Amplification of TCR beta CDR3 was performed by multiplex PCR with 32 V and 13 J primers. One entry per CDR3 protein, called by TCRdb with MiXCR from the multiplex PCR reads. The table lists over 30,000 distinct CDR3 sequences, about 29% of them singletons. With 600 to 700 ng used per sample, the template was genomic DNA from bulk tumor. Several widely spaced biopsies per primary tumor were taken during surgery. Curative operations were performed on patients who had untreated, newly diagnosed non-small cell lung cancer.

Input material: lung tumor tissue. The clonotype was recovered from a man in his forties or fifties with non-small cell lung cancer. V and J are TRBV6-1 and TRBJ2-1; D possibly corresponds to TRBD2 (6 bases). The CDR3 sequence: CASARASASSYNEQFF. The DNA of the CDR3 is TGTGCCAGCGCTAGGGCTAGCGCGAGCTCCTACAATGAGCAGTTCTTC.